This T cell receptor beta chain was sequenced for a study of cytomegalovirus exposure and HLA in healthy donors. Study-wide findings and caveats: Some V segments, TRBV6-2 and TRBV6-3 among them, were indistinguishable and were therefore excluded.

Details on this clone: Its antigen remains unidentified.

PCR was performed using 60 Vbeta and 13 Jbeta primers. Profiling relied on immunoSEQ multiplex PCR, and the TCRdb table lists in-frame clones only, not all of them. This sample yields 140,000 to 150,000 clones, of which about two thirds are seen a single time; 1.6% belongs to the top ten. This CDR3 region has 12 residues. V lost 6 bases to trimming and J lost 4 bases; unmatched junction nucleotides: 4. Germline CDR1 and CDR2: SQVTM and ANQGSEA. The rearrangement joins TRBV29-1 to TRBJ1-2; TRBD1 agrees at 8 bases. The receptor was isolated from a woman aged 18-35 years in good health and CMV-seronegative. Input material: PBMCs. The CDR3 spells CSVGQGGYGYTF. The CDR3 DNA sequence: TGCAGCGTCGGACAGGGCGGCTATGGCTACACCTTC.